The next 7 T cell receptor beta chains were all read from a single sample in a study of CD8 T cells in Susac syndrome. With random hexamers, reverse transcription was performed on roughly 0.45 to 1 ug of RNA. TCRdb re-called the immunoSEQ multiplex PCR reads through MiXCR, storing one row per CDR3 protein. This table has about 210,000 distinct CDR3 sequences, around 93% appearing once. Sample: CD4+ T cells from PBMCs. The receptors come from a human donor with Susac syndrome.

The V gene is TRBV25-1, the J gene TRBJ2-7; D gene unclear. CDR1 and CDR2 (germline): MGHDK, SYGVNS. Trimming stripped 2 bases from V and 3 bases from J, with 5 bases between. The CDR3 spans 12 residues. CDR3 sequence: CASSELGYEQYF. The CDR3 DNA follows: TGTGCCAGCAGTGAACTAGGCTACGAGCAGTACTTC.

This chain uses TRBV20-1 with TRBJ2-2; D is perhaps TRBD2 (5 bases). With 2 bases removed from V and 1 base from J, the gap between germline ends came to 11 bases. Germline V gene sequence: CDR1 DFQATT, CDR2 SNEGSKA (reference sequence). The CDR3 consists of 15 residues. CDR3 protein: CSARSGRVNTGELFF. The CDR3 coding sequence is TGCAGTGCTAGATCGGGAAGAGTGAACACCGGGGAGCTGTTTTTT.

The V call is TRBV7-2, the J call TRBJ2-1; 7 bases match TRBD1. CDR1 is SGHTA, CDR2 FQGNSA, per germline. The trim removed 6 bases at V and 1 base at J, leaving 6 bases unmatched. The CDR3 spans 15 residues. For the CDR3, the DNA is TGTGCCAGCAGACAGGACAGGACATCCTACAATGAGCAGTTCTTC. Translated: CASRQDRTSYNEQFF.

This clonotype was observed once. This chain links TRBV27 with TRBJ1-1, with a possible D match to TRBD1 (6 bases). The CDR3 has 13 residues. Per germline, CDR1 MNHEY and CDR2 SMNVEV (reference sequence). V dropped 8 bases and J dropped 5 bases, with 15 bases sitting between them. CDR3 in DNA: TGTGCCAGCGGCAACAGGGTAGAGACTGAAGCTTTCTTT. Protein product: CASGNRVETEAFF.

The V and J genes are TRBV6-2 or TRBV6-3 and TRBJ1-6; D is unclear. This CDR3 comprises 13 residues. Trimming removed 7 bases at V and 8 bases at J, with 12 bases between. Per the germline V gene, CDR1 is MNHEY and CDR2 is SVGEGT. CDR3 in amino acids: CASKADGDSPLHF. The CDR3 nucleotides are TGTGCCAGCAAGGCGGACGGAGATTCACCCCTCCACTTT.

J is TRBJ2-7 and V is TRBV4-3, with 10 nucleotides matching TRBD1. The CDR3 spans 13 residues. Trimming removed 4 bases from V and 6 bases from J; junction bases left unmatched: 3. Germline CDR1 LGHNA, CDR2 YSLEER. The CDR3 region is CASSRRTGGEQYF. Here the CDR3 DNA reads TGCGCCAGCAGCCGTCGGACAGGGGGCGAGCAGTACTTC.

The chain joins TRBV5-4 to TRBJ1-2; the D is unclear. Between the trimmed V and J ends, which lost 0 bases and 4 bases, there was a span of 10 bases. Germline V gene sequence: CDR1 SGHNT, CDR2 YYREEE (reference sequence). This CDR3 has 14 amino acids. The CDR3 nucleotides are TGTGCCAGCAGCTTGGCCGCAGGATCCTATGGCTACACCTTC. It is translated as CASSLAAGSYGYTF.